The source of this T cell receptor beta chain is a study of T cells after yellow fever vaccination. TCRdb independently ran MiXCR on the 5' RACE reads; one entry per CDR3 protein. Seen here are under 600,000 distinct CDR3 sequences, 20% to 25% observed once, and the top ten hold 15% to 20%. Study-level results: Weaker overall, the secondary response nonetheless peaked faster (day 5 versus 15). Repertoires sorted by FACS could include abundant clonotypes that are contaminants from the bulk population. Relatively few clonotypes were ones that appeared in both CD4 and CD8 compartments.

This clonotype was detected a few times. What it binds is not known. Deletions cut 4 bases from V and 2 bases from J, with 12 bases between. Germline V gene data show CDR1 as DFQATT and CDR2 as SNEGSKA (reference sequence). This CDR3 has 13 residues. This sequence joins TRBV20-1 and TRBJ2-7; D gene uncertain. The source of this sequence is a man between 18 and 35 years old who received the YFV17D yellow fever vaccine. The sequencing used PBMCs, collected approximately 20 days after the first yellow fever vaccination. CDR3 sequence (DNA): TGCAGTGCTAAAGACACCCGAACCTACGAGCAGTACTTC. Translation gives CSAKDTRTYEQYF.